Listed here are 14 T cell receptor beta chains from one sample, sequenced in a study of neurological immune-mediated disorders (dated by TCRdb to the late 2010s). Receptor libraries were prepared by 5' RACE. TCRdb shows the sequencer as Illumina HiSeq 2500. The raw public data were reprocessed by TCRdb itself: fastp quality trimming at Q25, MiXCR clonotype calling, in-frame beta chains only. Rows are combined by CDR3 protein, so each entry shows the most common genes and DNA. Counted in this sample were approximately 40,000 distinct CDR3 sequences; about a tenth of them appeared once. The biggest ten clones account for around 7% of the sample. The sample comprised PBMCs. The origin of the receptors is a woman aged 25 to 45 with HTLV-1-associated myelopathy (HAM/TSP).

This clonotype has ten or more counts. The rearrangement uses TRBV5-1 and TRBJ2-7, with D possibly being TRBD2 (6 bases). This CDR3 contains 14 residues. The germline V gene encodes CDR1 SGHRS and CDR2 YFSETQ. Trimming left V 3 bases short and J 7 bases short, with 17 bases between. The CDR3 loop is CASSSVERAREQYF. The CDR3 region has the DNA TGCGCCAGCAGCTCGGTCGAGCGGGCGCGGGAGCAGTACTTC.

This clonotype was seen ten or more times. The chain couples TRBV7-6 to TRBJ1-2, with D possibly matching TRBD1 (6 bases). V dropped 5 bases and J dropped 7 bases, with 14 bases sitting between them. This CDR3 spans 13 amino acids. CDR1 and CDR2 from the germline V gene are SGHVS and FNYEAQ. In DNA, the CDR3 is TGTGCCAGCAGCCGGGGGGGCGCCTCTGGCTACACCTTC. Protein: CASSRGGASGYTF.

In this sample, this clonotype turned up many times. The CDR3 loop is CASSQGSDGYTF. CDR3 nucleotides: TGCGCCAGCAGCCAGGGGTCTGACGGCTACACCTTC. This chain connects TRBV5-1 to TRBJ1-2; perhaps TRBD1 as D (6 bases). CDR1 and CDR2 (germline): SGHRS, YFSETQ. This CDR3 spans 12 amino acids. The ends were cut back, 4 bases at V and 8 bases at J, with 12 bases in the middle.

In this sample, this clonotype turned up many times. V is TRBV2 and J is TRBJ2-2, with TRBD2 identical over 8 bases. In germline, CDR1 is SNHLY, CDR2 FYNNEI. The CDR3 is made up of 14 amino acids. Trimming at V came to 4 bases and at J to 7 bases, leaving 5 bases not matched to a gene. The CDR3 DNA follows: TGTGCCAGCAGTGGCGGGGGGAACGGCGGGGAGCTGTTTTTT. Translating it yields CASSGGGNGGELFF.

This clonotype was seen ten or more times. V gene TRBV20-1 combines with J gene TRBJ2-7, with D perhaps TRBD1 (6 bases). Trimming cost V 4 bases and J 5 bases, with 12 bases left between them. Germline assignment: CDR1 DFQATT and CDR2 SNEGSKA (reference sequence). The CDR3 has 12 residues. The DNA for the CDR3 is TGCAGTGCTACTGCCAGGGGCCACGAGCAGTACTTC. It translates to CSATARGHEQYF.

This clonotype was seen many times. This sequence joins TRBV20-1 and TRBJ1-1, with D tentatively TRBD1 (5 bases). The CDR3 is 15 amino acids. In germline, CDR1 is DFQATT, CDR2 SNEGSKA (reference sequence). V lost 6 bases and J 0 bases, leaving 17 bases between the germline ends. The CDR3, as DNA: TGCAGTGCAAAAACTCAGGGCACGCTGAACACTGAAGCTTTCTTT. This gives the protein CSAKTQGTLNTEAFF.

The sample holds many counts of this clonotype. The CDR3 does not close with the conserved phenylalanine or tryptophan, likely indicating a read error. This chain uses TRBV7-8 with TRBJ1-1; D is possibly TRBD1 (6 bases). Trimming pared 5 bases from V and 4 bases from J, leaving 14 bases between. This CDR3 is built from 14 residues. From germline, CDR1 is SGHVS and CDR2 FQNEAQ. This CDR3 is CASSLQGQVTEAFL. CDR3 nucleotides: TGTGCCAGCAGCCTACAGGGCCAGGTCACTGAAGCTTTCCTT.

This clonotype is medium-sized within its sample. This rearrangement joins TRBV20-1 to TRBJ2-2; 7 positions agree with TRBD2. After removal of 1 base from V and 1 base from J, the junction contained 0 bases not matched to a gene. The CDR3 is 14 amino acids. CDR1 and CDR2 from the germline V gene are DFQATT and SNEGSKA (reference sequence). CDR3 sequence: CSARAGGNTGELFF. CDR3 bases: TGCAGTGCTAGAGCGGGGGGGAACACCGGGGAGCTGTTTTTT.

This clonotype showed up many times. The V gene is TRBV5-8, the J gene TRBJ2-1, with 10 bases lining up with TRBD1. Germline loops: CDR1 SGHTS, CDR2 YDEGEE. Germline trimming cut 4 bases from V and 2 bases from J; bases unmatched to any gene: 6. This CDR3 has 16 amino acids. The CDR3 DNA reads TGTGCCAGCAGCCAAAGGGACAGGGGAACCTACAATGAGCAGTTCTTC. Translated: CASSQRDRGTYNEQFF.

This clonotype was seen many times. The rearrangement joins TRBV20-1 to TRBJ1-2; D is undetermined. This CDR3 is built from 15 residues. Germline lookup yields CDR1 DFQATT and CDR2 SNEGSKA (reference sequence). V lost 3 bases, J lost 5 bases, and 19 bases lay in between. CDR3: CSASPRTNNQYGYTF. The CDR3 nucleotides are TGCAGTGCTAGCCCCAGAACGAACAATCAATATGGCTACACCTTC.

This clonotype was counted ten times or more. The chain employs TRBV10-3 and TRBJ1-4; no clear D gene. Germline V lookup: CDR1 ENHRY, CDR2 SYGVKD. With 3 bases removed from V and 5 bases from J, the gap between germline ends came to 4 bases. The CDR3 has 12 amino acids. The CDR3 loop is CAISEFNEKLFF. The CDR3 nucleotides read TGTGCCATCAGTGAATTCAATGAAAAACTGTTTTTT.

The chain links TRBV7-2 to TRBJ1-2, with D uncertain. The CDR3 sequence is 15 residues long. The V end was cut by 5 bases, the J end by 3 bases, with 16 bases between. CDR1 and CDR2 from the germline V gene are SGHTA and FQGNSA. The CDR3 coding sequence is TGTGCCAGCAGCACCCTCCCGGGTGGGGACTATGGCTACACCTTC. Translated: CASSTLPGGDYGYTF.

This clonotype appeared many times. The chain joins TRBV7-2 to TRBJ2-7, with 8 bases aligning to TRBD2. CDR1 is SGHTA and CDR2 is FQGNSA in the germline V gene. CDR3 length equals 17 residues. The V gene end was trimmed by 2 bases and the J gene end by 1 base; junction bases not matched to a gene: 10. CDR3 sequence: CASSLLPSGGGSYEQYF. For the CDR3, the DNA is TGTGCCAGCAGCTTATTACCGTCGGGCGGGGGGTCCTACGAGCAGTACTTC.

This clonotype was recorded at least ten times. The chain joins TRBV20-1 to TRBJ1-2; D is unresolved. This CDR3 has 14 residues. Germline CDR1 and CDR2: DFQATT and SNEGSKA (reference sequence). V shed 1 base and J shed 2 bases, with 11 bases lying between them. For the CDR3, the DNA is TGCAGTGCTAGAGTGTCGGAACTAAACTATGGCTACACCTTC. Translated, it gives CSARVSELNYGYTF.